A selection of T cell receptor beta chains follows, all from one sample in a study of cytomegalovirus exposure and HLA in healthy donors. The data were produced by immunoSEQ multiplex PCR, yet TCRdb's version contains in-frame clones alone and is incomplete. Of under 70,000 clones listed, about three quarters are singletons. Sequenced: PBMCs. The origin of the receptors is a female donor in good health and CMV-seronegative. The CDR3 runs from the conserved cysteine through the conserved F or W. The D gene is left open where the match is weak. Only some rows state a clone size, as once, few, many or a class for expanded clones.

j_call d_call v_call clone_size cdr3_aa cdr3_nt
TRBJ2-5 - TRBV11-1 - CASSSRVSLYQETQYF TGTGCCAGCAGCTCACGGGTCTCGCTGTACCAAGAGACCCAGTACTTC
TRBJ2-7 TRBD1 TRBV6-5 - CASSYVQGAAYEQYF TGTGCCAGCAGTTACGTACAGGGGGCCGCTTACGAGCAGTACTTC
TRBJ1-2 TRBD1 TRBV30 - CAWSTDRAGYTF TGTGCCTGGAGTACAGACAGGGCTGGCTACACCTTC
TRBJ1-6 TRBD1 TRBV7-9 - CASRPTGGSNSPLHF TGTGCCAGCAGACCAACAGGGGGATCGAATTCACCCCTCCACTTT
TRBJ1-2 TRBD1 TRBV19 - CASSISLRDRGYGYTF TGTGCCAGTAGTATCAGTCTCCGAGACAGGGGCTATGGCTACACCTTC
TRBJ1-2 TRBD1 TRBV30 - CAWSVPKGQGNYGYTF TGTGCCTGGAGTGTACCAAAGGGACAGGGGAACTATGGCTACACCTTC
TRBJ2-3 TRBD1 TRBV19 - CASSPPWTGGADTQYF TGTGCCAGTAGTCCTCCCTGGACAGGGGGCGCAGATACGCAGTATTTT
TRBJ1-2 TRBD1 TRBV7-3 - CASSLVQGAVGYTF TGTGCCAGCAGCTTAGTCCAGGGGGCAGTTGGCTACACCTTC
TRBJ1-4 - TRBV11-2 - CASSHRTGEEKLFF TGTGCCAGCAGCCACCGGACGGGGGAGGAAAAACTGTTTTTT
TRBJ1-2 TRBD1 TRBV28 - CASTPTGDYGYTF TGTGCCAGCACCCCTACAGGGGACTATGGCTACACCTTC
TRBJ2-5 - TRBV19 - CASSRALGEGETQYF TGTGCCAGTAGTAGGGCACTGGGCGAGGGAGAGACCCAGTACTTC
TRBJ1-5 - TRBV6-1 - CASRGTGIHQPQHF TGTGCCAGCAGGGGTACAGGGATCCATCAGCCCCAGCATTTT
TRBJ2-3 TRBD1 TRBV6-4 - CASSDSQGADTQYF TGTGCCAGCAGTGACTCACAGGGGGCAGATACGCAGTATTTT
TRBJ1-2 - TRBV18 - CASSREDITFYGYTF TGTGCCAGCTCAAGGGAGGACATCACCTTCTATGGCTACACCTTC
TRBJ1-2 - TRBV10-3 - CAKPGHGTNYGYTF TGTGCCAAGCCGGGACACGGCACTAACTATGGCTACACCTTC
TRBJ1-2 TRBD1 TRBV10-3 few CAIGPGGGYTF TGTGCCATCGGGCCAGGGGGAGGCTACACCTTC
TRBJ2-2 - TRBV27 - CASSWGQGNTGELFF TGTGCCAGCAGTTGGGGACAAGGGAACACCGGGGAGCTGTTTTTT
TRBJ2-7 - TRBV18 - CASSPGANYEQYF TGTGCCAGCTCACCGGGGGCCAACTACGAGCAGTACTTC
TRBJ1-1 TRBD1 TRBV28 - CASTESRGAAEAFF TGTGCCAGCACCGAATCCAGGGGGGCAGCTGAAGCTTTCTTT
TRBJ2-5 TRBD1 TRBV2 - CASSGQGEETQYF TGTGCCAGCAGTGGACAGGGTGAAGAGACCCAGTACTTC
TRBJ1-1 - TRBV4-2 once CASSQDLLPGVLTEAFF TGTGCCAGCAGCCAAGATCTGCTCCCGGGGGTACTAACTGAAGCTTTCTTT
TRBJ2-7 - TRBV7-2 - CASSLVGVVYEQYF TGTGCCAGCAGCTTAGTAGGGGTTGTCTACGAGCAGTACTTC
TRBJ1-4 TRBD1 TRBV19 few CASSTGQGNEKLFF TGTGCCAGTAGTACCGGACAGGGAAATGAAAAACTGTTTTTT
TRBJ2-1 TRBD2 TRBV19 - CASSIPGRASSSYNEQFF TGTGCCAGTAGTATACCCGGGAGGGCCTCCAGCTCCTACAATGAGCAGTTCTTC
TRBJ2-7 - TRBV28 - CASSSWTDHTSYEQYF TGTGCCAGCAGTTCCTGGACGGACCATACTAGCTACGAGCAGTACTTC
TRBJ1-1 - TRBV19 - CASSIPPRAGQRFNTEAFF TGTGCCAGTAGTATACCCCCCAGGGCCGGACAGCGTTTTAACACTGAAGCTTTCTTT
TRBJ2-2 - TRBV23-1 once CASSPGFGELFF TGCGCCAGCAGTCCCGGGTTCGGGGAGCTGTTTTTT
TRBJ2-7 - TRBV9 - CASSVANGNQYF TGTGCCAGCAGCGTAGCTAACGGGAATCAGTACTTC
TRBJ1-3 TRBD1 TRBV19 - CASSPDRGAGNTIYF TGTGCCAGTAGTCCGGACAGGGGAGCCGGAAACACCATATATTTT
TRBJ2-7 TRBD2 TRBV27 - CASSHGTSGTSYEQYF TGTGCCAGCAGTCACGGGACTAGCGGAACCTCCTACGAGCAGTACTTC
TRBJ2-3 - TRBV19 once CASRGRTSTDTQYF TGTGCCAGTAGGGGCAGGACAAGCACAGATACGCAGTATTTT
TRBJ2-1 - TRBV11-3 - CASSSLSGNEQFF TGTGCCAGCAGCTCCCTAAGCGGGAATGAGCAGTTCTTC
TRBJ1-1 TRBD1 TRBV9 - CASTPQGQPNTEAFF TGTGCCAGCACCCCACAGGGGCAGCCGAACACTGAAGCTTTCTTT
TRBJ2-3 - TRBV6-5 - CAIANKGEDTQYF TGTGCCATCGCGAATAAGGGGGAAGATACGCAGTATTTT
TRBJ1-5 - TRBV5-1 few CASSLGGDQPQHF TGCGCCAGCAGCTTGGGGGGGGATCAGCCCCAGCATTTT
TRBJ2-3 TRBD2 TRBV28 - CASSPTGGIRGTDTQYF TGTGCCAGCAGTCCCACGGGGGGGATAAGGGGTACAGATACGCAGTATTTT
TRBJ2-7 - TRBV5-1 - CASSHGLYYEQYF TGCGCCAGCAGCCACGGACTATATTACGAGCAGTACTTC
TRBJ1-6 TRBD1 TRBV7-9 - CASSLGQGGSLLHF TGTGCCAGCAGCTTGGGACAGGGCGGTTCACTCCTCCACTTT
TRBJ2-1 - TRBV5-1 - CASSSWLPGANEQFF TGCGCCAGCAGCTCCTGGTTACCAGGGGCCAATGAGCAGTTCTTC
TRBJ1-6 - TRBV27 few CASSFGQQNSPLHF TGTGCCAGCAGTTTCGGACAGCAAAATTCACCCCTCCACTTT
TRBJ2-1 - TRBV6-5 - CASSGQSSYNEQFF TGTGCCAGCAGTGGACAAAGCTCCTACAATGAGCAGTTCTTC
TRBJ2-3 TRBD2 TRBV5-1 - CASRLAGSTDTQYF TGCGCCAGTCGACTAGCGGGAAGCACAGATACGCAGTATTTT
TRBJ1-1 - TRBV30 - CAWSGQGLRATEAFF TGTGCCTGGAGTGGTCAGGGGCTGAGGGCTACTGAAGCTTTCTTT
TRBJ1-5 - TRBV27 - CASRRIGDYSNQPQHF TGTGCCAGCAGAAGAATAGGGGACTATAGCAATCAGCCCCAGCATTTT
TRBJ1-1 TRBD1 TRBV7-2 - CASSQDRGTTEAFF TGTGCCAGCAGCCAGGACAGGGGCACTACTGAAGCTTTCTTT
TRBJ2-7 - TRBV30 - CARRGDSYEQYF TGTGCCCGGAGAGGGGACTCCTACGAGCAGTACTTC
TRBJ2-3 - TRBV2 - CASREMGQRTDTQYF TGTGCCAGCAGGGAGATGGGACAACGCACAGATACGCAGTATTTT
TRBJ2-7 - TRBV5-1 once CASSPGHRDSYEQYF TGCGCCAGCAGCCCCGGACATAGAGACTCCTACGAGCAGTACTTC
TRBJ1-3 TRBD1 TRBV27 - CASSPTGGLGYTIYF TGTGCCAGCAGTCCAACAGGGGGGTTGGGGTACACCATATATTTT
TRBJ1-5 - TRBV21-1 - CASSKARQTGNSNQPQHF TGTGCCAGCAGCAAGGCGAGGCAGACAGGGAATAGCAATCAGCCCCAGCATTTT
TRBJ1-1 - TRBV28 - CASSFMGLRNRANTEAFF TGTGCCAGCAGTTTTATGGGGTTGAGAAACAGGGCTAACACTGAAGCTTTCTTT
TRBJ1-5 - TRBV2 - CASSEAHRSDQPQHF TGTGCCAGCAGTGAAGCGCACAGATCCGATCAGCCCCAGCATTTT
TRBJ1-5 - TRBV21-1 - CASSTNGHDNQPQHF TGTGCCAGCAGCACGAATGGACACGACAATCAGCCCCAGCATTTT
TRBJ1-2 - TRBV5-1 - CASSAQGDYGYTF TGCGCCAGCAGCGCACAGGGAGACTATGGCTACACCTTC
TRBJ2-3 TRBD1 TRBV18 - CASSWQGVSDTQYF TGTGCCAGCTCCTGGCAGGGGGTGTCAGATACGCAGTATTTT
TRBJ1-1 - TRBV6-5 - CASSSTFNTEAFF TGTGCCAGCAGCTCGACTTTTAACACTGAAGCTTTCTTT
TRBJ1-3 - TRBV7-9 - CASSPDRLSGNTIYF TGTGCCAGCAGCCCTGACAGACTCTCTGGAAACACCATATATTTT
TRBJ1-3 TRBD1 TRBV30 - CAWSQGGGNTIYF TGTGCCTGGAGCCAGGGGGGAGGAAACACCATATATTTT